This TCR beta chain was captured by sequencing in a study of identical twins. A universal primer site came from template switching; cDNA carried unique molecular identifiers. TCRdb processed the 5' RACE reads anew with MiXCR; each CDR3 protein has one entry. The profile shows approximately 890,000 distinct CDR3 sequences, more than 9% of them singletons. Overall study findings and caveats: When twins shared out-of-frame alpha sequences, those sequences had excess low generation probability. Insertions ran lower in abundant cord blood beta clonotypes, though not in memory repertoires. Models underestimated how often monozygotic twins shared out-of-frame TCR alpha.

There are a few counts of this clonotype. The antigen is not known. V was clipped by 4 bases and J by 7 bases, with 10 bases between them. The CDR3 runs 12 residues. Germline CDR1 SEHNR, CDR2 FQNEAQ (reference sequence). The sample also formed part of further work on yellow fever vaccine responses in identical twins.

This receptor was taken from a woman aged 18-29 years in good health. The chain links TRBV7-9 to TRBJ1-1; D gene uncertain. The sequenced sample consisted of PBMCs. CDR3 in amino acids: CASSSQVDEAFF. The CDR3 bases are TGTGCCAGCAGCTCACAAGTCGATGAAGCTTTCTTT.